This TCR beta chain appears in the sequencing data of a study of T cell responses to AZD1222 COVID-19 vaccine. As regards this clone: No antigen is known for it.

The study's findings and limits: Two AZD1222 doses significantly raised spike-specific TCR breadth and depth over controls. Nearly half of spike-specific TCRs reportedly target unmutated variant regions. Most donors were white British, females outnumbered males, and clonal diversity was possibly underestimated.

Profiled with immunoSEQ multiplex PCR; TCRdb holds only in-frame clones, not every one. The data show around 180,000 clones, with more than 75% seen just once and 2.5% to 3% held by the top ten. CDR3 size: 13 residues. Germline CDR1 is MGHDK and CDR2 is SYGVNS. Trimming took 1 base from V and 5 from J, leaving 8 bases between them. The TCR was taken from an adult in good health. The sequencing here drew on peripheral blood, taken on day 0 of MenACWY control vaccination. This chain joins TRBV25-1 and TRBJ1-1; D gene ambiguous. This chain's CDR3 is CASSEFHGTEAFF. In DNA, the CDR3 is TGTGCCAGCAGTGAATTCCATGGTACTGAAGCTTTCTTT.